This entry lists 21 T cell receptor beta chains sequenced from one sample in a study of regulatory T cells in long-lasting Graves disease (dated by TCRdb to 2020 to 2022). This specimen's time point label, per the study, means: newly diagnosed GD, antithyroid drugs for less than 3 months. For both TCR sequencing and RNA sequencing, RNA was extracted from PBMCs in TRIzol. Library creation used multiplex PCR. These reads were obtained on an Illumina HiSeq 4000. CDR3 regions were amplified by Arm-PCR with iRepertoire HTBI primers to construct TCR beta libraries. The raw public data were reprocessed by TCRdb itself: fastp quality trimming at Q25, MiXCR clonotype calling, in-frame beta chains only. For every CDR3 protein sequence, its rows merge into one entry that carries the most common genes and DNA. The sample table records over 350,000 distinct CDR3 sequences; approximately 16% of these occur just once. Of the sample, approximately 7.8% falls within the top ten clones.

The same sample was also studied in work on T cells in Graves' hyperthyroidism and ophthalmopathy.

The source material was peripheral blood mononuclear cells (PBMCs), sampled at new diagnosis, from a patient treated with antithyroid drugs. The receptors come from a woman aged 40-49 years with Graves disease. Donor details come from another sample of the same person, matched by shared clones.

This clonotype came up many times. The chain's CDR3 is CASSTYEDSTDTQYF. The DNA of the CDR3 is TGTGCCAGCAGTACCTACGAGGATAGCACAGATACGCAGTATTTT. The chain combines TRBV27 with TRBJ2-3; no clear D gene. CDR1 MNHEY and CDR2 SMNVEV come from the germline V gene (reference sequence). The CDR3 has 15 residues. V lost 5 bases and J lost 0, with 12 bases in between.

There are many counts of this clonotype. The chain combines TRBV5-1 with TRBJ2-2; 9 nucleotides agree with TRBD2. There are 18 residues in the CDR3. Trimming at V came to 0 bases and at J to 0 bases, leaving 6 bases not matched to a gene. Germline V gene sequence: CDR1 SGHRS, CDR2 YFSETQ. CDR3 in DNA: TGCGCCAGCAGCTTGGCGGGGACTAGCCACACGAACACCGGGGAGCTGTTTTTT. Its translation is CASSLAGTSHTNTGELFF.

This clonotype came up many times. The J gene is TRBJ2-1, the V gene TRBV27; D perhaps matches TRBD2 (7 bases). CDR1 is MNHEY, CDR2 SMNVEV, per germline (reference sequence). The ends were cut back, 6 bases at V and 7 bases at J, with 19 bases in the middle. There are 15 residues in the CDR3. The chain's CDR3 is CASSPGGGSKNEQFF. CDR3 sequence (DNA): TGTGCCAGCAGCCCCGGGGGCGGGAGTAAAAATGAGCAGTTCTTC.

At least ten counts were recorded for this clonotype. The chain employs TRBV28 and TRBJ2-7; 10 nucleotides match TRBD2. The CDR3 totals 16 residues. J gave up 3 bases and V 5 bases, and 10 bases lay outside the gene matches. Germline V gene lookup returns CDR1 MDHEN and CDR2 SYDVKM. The CDR3 DNA reads as TGTGCCAGCAGTGACCCAGCGGGAGGGCTTTACTACGAGCAGTACTTC. Translated: CASSDPAGGLYYEQYF.

The rearrangement uses TRBV12-3 or TRBV12-4 and TRBJ1-2; D is perhaps TRBD1 (5 bases). V lost 6 bases to trimming and J lost 8 bases, with 19 bases between them. This CDR3 comprises 14 residues. The CDR3 nucleotides read TGTGCCAGCAGCCCCAGGGCGGGAACGTCCGGCTACACCTTC. Its translation: CASSPRAGTSGYTF.

This clonotype was detected ten times or more. The chain recombines TRBV20-1 with TRBJ2-3, with 8 nucleotides matching TRBD2. Germline-derived CDR1 and CDR2 are DFQATT and SNEGSKA (reference sequence). The CDR3 loop spans 15 amino acids. Trimming removed 6 bases from V and 3 bases from J; junction bases left unmatched: 11. The CDR3 region has the DNA TGCAGTGCCACAAGCGGGAGAGGGGTAACAGATACGCAGTATTTT. The encoded protein is CSATSGRGVTDTQYF.

This clonotype was detected many times. The chain joins TRBV12-3 or TRBV12-4 to TRBJ1-3; no definite D call. V gave up 3 bases and J gave up 0 bases, with 9 bases separating them. The CDR3 covers 15 residues. CDR3 nucleotide sequence: TGTGCCAGCAGTTTCTCGTTAATCTCTGGAAACACCATATATTTT. Translation: CASSFSLISGNTIYF.

This clonotype occurred many times. The genes are TRBV7-3 and TRBJ2-5, with 8 bases fitting TRBD2. The CDR3 is made up of 19 amino acids. The germline gives CDR1 SGHTA, CDR2 FQGTGA. Germline trimming cut 5 bases from V and 1 base from J; bases unmatched to any gene: 18. The CDR3 DNA reads as TGTGCCAGCAGCCTTTTCATAGCGGGATTACCCCATGGCCAAGAGACCCAGTACTTC. Protein: CASSLFIAGLPHGQETQYF. Using reference TRBV7-3 and TRBJ2-5 for the parts outside the CDR3, the full variable domain is GAGVSQTPSNKVTEKGKYVELRCDPISGHTALYWYRQSLGQGPEFLIYFQGTGAADDSGLPNDRFFAVRPEGSVSTLKIQRTERGDSAVYLCASSLFIAGLPHGQETQYFGPGTRLLVL.

Sample share makes this clonotype medium-sized. Its ends do not fully match the called genes, so a read error is possible. This rearrangement joins TRBV5-1 to TRBJ2-2, with D perhaps matching TRBD2 (5 bases). The germline V gene has CDR1 SGHRS and CDR2 YFSETQ. The CDR3 length is 16 residues. Here the CDR3 reads CASSRYTTSFTGELFF. CDR3 DNA: TGTGCCAGCAGCCGCTATACTACTAGTTTCACCGGGGAGCTGTTTTTT.

A few counts support this clonotype. The chain uses TRBV28 and TRBJ2-3; D is undetermined. Germline values: CDR1 MDHEN, CDR2 SYDVKM. This CDR3 is 15 amino acids long. Trimming stripped 5 bases from V and 3 bases from J, with 15 bases between. The chain's CDR3 is CASSLDIGNTDTQYF. CDR3 bases: TGTGCCAGCAGTCTTGATATTGGGAATACAGATACGCAGTATTTT.

In this sample, this clonotype turned up a few times. This rearrangement joins TRBV12-3 or TRBV12-4 to TRBJ2-1; 11 bases map to TRBD2. The CDR3 has 19 amino acids. The trim removed 6 bases at V and 0 bases at J, leaving 13 bases unmatched. The DNA for the CDR3 is TGTGCCAGCAGCGGTCGTCCTAGCGGGAGGCTGGGCTCCTACAATGAGCAGTTCTTC. Amino acid sequence: CASSGRPSGRLGSYNEQFF.

This clonotype was counted at least ten times. The V and J genes are TRBV3-1 and TRBJ2-7, with D hard to call. Between the trimmed V and J ends, which lost 6 bases and 0 bases, there was a span of 3 bases. Germline V CDR1 and CDR2: LGHDT, YNNKEL (reference sequence). This CDR3 has 11 residues. The CDR3 bases are TGTGCCAGCAGTCACTCCTACGAGCAGTACTTC. Its translation is CASSHSYEQYF.

V gene TRBV6-2 or TRBV6-3 combines with J gene TRBJ1-2, with TRBD1 matching over 7 bases. This CDR3 is built from 14 residues. The V segment lost 6 bases and the J segment 2 bases; nucleotides outside the gene matches: 6. Per germline, CDR1 MNHEY and CDR2 SVGEGT. The CDR3 region has the DNA TGTGCCAGCAGCCCCGGCAGGGGGAACTATGGCTACACCTTC. It yields the protein CASSPGRGNYGYTF.

A word on this clonotype: A much bigger clone sits one base away, suggesting this may be a read error. The chain employs TRBV11-1 and TRBJ2-3; D may be TRBD1 (6 bases). The germline V gene encodes CDR1 SGHAT and CDR2 FQDESV (reference sequence). This CDR3 is built from 15 residues. Trimming pared 4 bases from V and 0 bases from J, leaving 11 bases between. CDR3 protein: CASSSGQSSTDTQYF. DNA for the CDR3: TGTGCCAGCAGCTCCGGACAGTCTAGCACAGATACGCAGTATTTT.

In this sample, this clonotype turned up many times. The V and J genes are TRBV28 and TRBJ2-7; TRBD1 agrees at 7 bases. This CDR3 has 17 residues. Germline V gene sequence: CDR1 MDHEN, CDR2 SYDVKM. J lost 7 bases, V lost 5 bases, and 20 bases had no gene match. The CDR3 sequence is CASSTADRAQPVGEQYF. CDR3 nucleotide sequence: TGTGCCAGCAGTACCGCCGACAGGGCACAACCTGTCGGGGAGCAGTACTTC.

The V call is TRBV5-6, the J call TRBJ2-5; D is unresolved. V lost 4 bases to trimming and J lost 0 bases, with 7 bases between them. The CDR3 loop spans 13 amino acids. In germline, CDR1 is SGHDT, CDR2 YYEEEE. CDR3 region: CASSKANQETQYF. DNA for the CDR3: TGTGCCAGCAGCAAGGCCAACCAAGAGACCCAGTACTTC. The variable domain in full, with the rest retrieved from reference TRBV5-6 and TRBJ2-5, is DAGVTQSPTHLIKTRGQQVTLRCSPKSGHDTVSWYQQALGQGPQFIFQYYEEEERQRGNFPDRFSGHQFPNYSSELNVNALLLGDSALYLCASSKANQETQYFGPGTRLLVL.

This clonotype was picked up many times. The chain is built from TRBV19 and TRBJ2-7; no clear D gene. Trimming shortened V by 5 bases and J by 2 bases, and 10 bases separated the two germline ends. The CDR3 is made up of 13 amino acids. Germline V lookup: CDR1 LNHDA, CDR2 SQIVND (reference sequence). The CDR3 reads CASSEAVTYEQYF. CDR3 DNA: TGTGCCAGTAGTGAGGCGGTGACCTACGAGCAGTACTTC. Full variable domain (outside the CDR3, taken from reference TRBV19 and TRBJ2-7): DGGITQSPKYLFRKEGQNVTLSCEQNLNHDAMYWYRQDPGQGLRLIYYSQIVNDFQKGDIAEGYSVSREKKESFPLTVTSAQKNPTAFYLCASSEAVTYEQYFGPGTRLTVT.

Notes on this clonotype: Being one base from a much bigger clone, this may be a read error. The J gene is TRBJ2-5, the V gene TRBV29-1, with D tentatively TRBD1 (6 bases). Trimming cost V 2 bases and J 5 bases, with 12 bases left between them. Germline CDR1 and CDR2: SQVTM and ANQGSEA. The CDR3 has 13 residues. CDR3 nucleotide sequence: TGCAGCGTTGAATCAACAGGGAAGGAGACCCAGTACTTC. This sequence encodes CSVESTGKETQYF. The whole variable domain, filled in from reference TRBV29-1 and TRBJ2-5, reads SAVISQKPSRDICQRGTSLTIQCQVDSQVTMMFWYRQQPGQSLTLIATANQGSEATYESGFVIDKFPISRPNLTFSTLTVSNMSPEDSSIYLCSVESTGKETQYFGPGTRLLVL.

This clonotype was seen ten or more times. V and J are TRBV29-1 and TRBJ2-3; TRBD2 aligns across 8 bases. V gave up 4 bases and J gave up 2 bases; unmatched junction bases: 5. Germline CDR1 is SQVTM and CDR2 is ANQGSEA. The CDR3 length is 14 residues. The CDR3 DNA reads as TGCAGCGTTGTTGGCGGGGGGAACACAGATACGCAGTATTTT. Protein sequence: CSVVGGGNTDTQYF.

This clonotype was counted many times. The J gene is TRBJ1-4, the V gene TRBV28; unclear D gene. Germline lookup yields CDR1 MDHEN and CDR2 SYDVKM. Deletions cut 6 bases from V and 6 bases from J, with 8 bases between. The CDR3 runs to 12 residues. The CDR3 DNA sequence: TGTGCCAGCAGCCCCGGGTATGAAAAACTGTTTTTT. It yields the protein CASSPGYEKLFF.

This clonotype occurred a few times. This may stem from a read error, because a much larger clone lies one nucleotide away. The gene calls are TRBV2 and TRBJ1-6; D might be TRBD1 (5 bases). The CDR3 consists of 14 residues. Germline lookup yields CDR1 SNHLY and CDR2 FYNNEI. CDR3 amino acids: CACSEATQGPPLHF. The CDR3 region has the DNA TGTGCCTGCAGTGAAGCGACGCAGGGACCACCCCTCCACTTT.